This TCR beta chain is from a study of cytomegalovirus exposure and HLA in healthy donors. Whole-study findings and limits: Based on reports, TCR beta sequences accurately predicted HLA-A and HLA-B alleles for most subjects.

Points on this clone: The antigen is undetermined.

Primers: 60 Vbeta forward and 13 Jbeta reverse. The protocol was immunoSEQ multiplex PCR, while the TCRdb copy is restricted to in-frame clones and leaves out a portion. This sample's clone table lists some 110,000 clones. V gave up 6 bases and J gave up 3 bases, with 17 bases separating them. Germline CDR1 and CDR2: SGHRS and YFSETQ. The length of the CDR3 is 15 residues. The TCR was taken from a man aged 25-45 years in good health and CMV-seronegative. What was sequenced was PBMCs. The rearrangement uses TRBV5-1 and TRBJ2-3; possibly TRBD2 for D (6 bases). The CDR3 sequence is CASTRRGGGTDTQYF. The CDR3 nucleotides read TGCGCCAGCACCCGGCGGGGAGGCGGAACAGATACGCAGTATTTT.